The present entry profiles one TCR beta chain with its context. Its antigen is unknown. A much larger clone differs by one base, so this may be a read error. This sample is part of a study of regulatory T cells in long-lasting Graves disease (dated by TCRdb to 2020 to 2022). With regard to the full study: Patients with newly diagnosed Graves' disease had been on antithyroid drugs for under 3 months. Persistent Graves' disease patients were compared with newly diagnosed Graves' disease patients by peripheral blood TCR sequencing and RNA sequencing. The study took place in China and was registered as a clinical trial. A total of roughly 33 samples were covered by TCR sequencing, comprising some 13 persistent and around 20 newly diagnosed Graves' disease patients.

Reading the label with the study, this specimen's time point is: newly diagnosed GD, antithyroid drugs for less than 3 months. For both TCR sequencing and RNA sequencing, RNA was extracted from PBMCs in TRIzol. The diagnosis of Graves' disease was made according to American Thyroid Association guidelines. Recruitment of patients was carried out at an endocrinology department in Xi'an, China. Each patient gave approximately 10 milliliters of peripheral blood, collected in an EDTA anticoagulant tube. Ficoll Paque Plus density gradient separation was used to isolate PBMCs, and no further T cell sorting was done. RNA quality was checked with an Agilent 2100 Bioanalyzer and agarose gel, and concentration with a NanoDrop 2000. Per the germline V gene (reference sequence), SEHNR is the CDR1 and FQNEAQ is the CDR2. The V end loses 5 bases and the J end loses 2 bases, and a stretch of 25 bases separates them. The CDR3 sequence holds 18 residues, the cysteine and phenylalanine included. Only CDR3 DNA remains: 54 bases, in frame from the first base.

Points the paper makes about the study in general: Lower TCR Shannon entropy and fewer highly expanded clones were observed in persistent Graves' disease patients than in newly diagnosed patients, which suggested clonal expansion. The authors acknowledged the small sample size as a limitation that may reduce accuracy. Sequencing and analysis were limited to the TCR beta chain. More public clonotypes were shared among persistent patients (fewer than 3,000) than among newly diagnosed patients (966). TRBV28, TRBJ1-2 and TRBJ2-5 were preferentially used in persistent disease, while TRBV20-1 and TRBJ2-1 were favored in newly diagnosed disease. Only peripheral blood was studied, because thyroid tissue, the primary lesion, was inaccessible.

Library preparation was by multiplex PCR. Sequenced using an Illumina HiSeq 4000. iRepertoire HTBI primers and Arm-PCR amplification of CDR3 regions were used to construct TCR beta libraries. Before sequencing, the PCR products went through gel purification. As for the authors' bioinformatics: Across samples, around 62 TRBV and 13 to 15 TRBJ segments were identified and used for gene usage analysis of CDR3 amino acid clonotypes. COPE and FqMerger were used to merge the filtered high-quality paired reads into contigs. Contigs were aligned with BLAST to IMGT TRBV, TRBD and TRBJ reference genes, and CDR3 was defined per IMGT. Any clonotype with a frequency above 0.1% was counted as a highly expanded clone. Shannon entropy was used to measure repertoire diversity, and the Gini coefficient was used to measure V-J evenness. A clonotype found in more than one individual was treated as public. Clones were called with MiXCR by TCRdb after fastp trimmed the public reads at Q25, and only in-frame beta chains were retained. Here each entry gathers all rows of one CDR3 protein and keeps the most common genes and DNA. The V and J calls were determined by TCRdb, not by the authors. The sample includes approximately 440,000 distinct CDR3 sequences, with roughly 17% observed a single time. The ten largest clones capture less than 15% of the sample.

This same sample was also part of a study on T cells in Graves' hyperthyroidism and ophthalmopathy. That second publication adds: Stable Graves' hyperthyroidism was defined as no progression to ophthalmopathy during 18 months of follow-up. Hyperthyroidism patients were aged 18 to 65 years and newly diagnosed, with disease duration of less than 2 months. The study excluded patients with uncontrolled infections, other autoimmune diseases, pregnancy or lactation. Clinical symptoms, serum thyroxine and TRAb, thyroid ultrasound, and orbital computed tomography formed the basis for the diagnoses. For the first round of RT-PCR on the TCR CDR3, the HTBI primer set was used together with the Qiagen OneStep RT-PCR kit. Most expanded thyroid clonotypes (frequency above 0.001) were also detected in blood, suggesting blood repertoires may reflect thyroid immune responses. A model built on a 13 V-J signature distinguished ophthalmopathy from stable hyperthyroidism, reaching over 85% sensitivity and about 81% specificity in cross-validation and 80%/75% in testing. In validation, progression to ophthalmopathy was predicted by the model with approximately 67% sensitivity and 72.22% specificity, a median of about 6.8 months before onset. To identify distinguishing TCR V-J signatures, a discovery cohort of some 100 patients was used, comprising 40 to 45 with Graves' ophthalmopathy and some 57 with stable Graves' hyperthyroidism. An independent validation cohort of about 19 hyperthyroidism patients and more than 15 patients who later progressed to ophthalmopathy tested prospective prediction of ophthalmopathy. The roughly 99 discovery patients were divided at random into training and test sets in a 7:3 ratio. The study also compared thyroid tissue and blood T-cell repertoires from more than 5 Graves' hyperthyroidism patients. Following sampling, methimazole starting at 30 mg daily was given to hyperthyroidism patients, and high-dose intravenous methylprednisolone was given to ophthalmopathy patients. A second multiplex PCR round built the libraries, followed by size selection and purification. Sequencing of the libraries was done on an Illumina HiSeq2000 using paired-end 100 bp reads. SOAPnuke was used to process the raw data, removing reads that contained adapters or uncalled bases, had a mean Phred below 15, or lacked an exact match to the constant primer or identifier. COPE v1.2.5 was used to merge the high-quality paired reads, and each unique nucleotide sequence was defined as a clonotype. Clonotypes were aligned to IMGT TRBV, TRBD and TRBJ reference segments using MiTCR v1.1. The analysis was restricted to V-J combinations with a frequency above 0.0001, which together covered approximately 99% of the repertoires. The TCS score was defined as the ratio of F50 (clonal expansion) to E x V (chaos), calculated using BLOSUM62-based TCRdist between CDR3 peptides within each V-J. Welch's t-statistics and random forest reduced around 510 V-J features to about 12, which were used in a naive Bayes classifier (R e1071). No statistical method was used to set the sample size in advance, and investigators knew the group allocation. According to the paper, TCR Vbeta CDR3 sequencing was carried out on 135 peripheral blood samples, which came from 40 to 45 ophthalmopathy, under 85 hyperthyroidism and roughly 17 progressor patients.

The clonotype was recovered from a man aged 40-49 years with Graves disease. Donor details come from another sample of the same person, matched by shared clones. Here the chain combines TRBV7-9 and TRBJ2-7, with the D call perhaps TRBD1 or TRBD2, each one matching 5 bases. This specimen was peripheral blood mononuclear cells (PBMCs), taken at new diagnosis, from a patient treated with antithyroid drugs. The CDR3: CASSPRDRAAGSTYEQYF. The nucleotide sequence reads TGTGCCAGCAGCCCAAGAGATCGGGCGGCAGGGAGCACCTACGAGCAGTACTTC.